This T cell receptor (beta chain) originates from a study of T cell responses to AZD1222 COVID-19 vaccine. Study conclusions and caveats: Donors were largely white British and mainly female; clonal diversity was possibly underestimated.

This clone was seen only once. Its antigen is undetermined. The CDR3 totals 18 residues. Germline trimming cut 3 bases from V and 1 base from J; bases unmatched to any gene: 11. Germline CDR1 reads SGDLS; CDR2 reads YYNGEE. Sequenced by immunoSEQ multiplex PCR; TCRdb stores in-frame clones only, minus some. Found here are around 160,000 clones, approximately 78% of them singletons; the top ten hold roughly 4%. This chain uses TRBV9 with TRBJ1-2; 11 bases agree with TRBD1. Here the sequenced sample was peripheral blood, taken on day 0 of MenACWY control vaccination. This receptor was identified in an adult in good health. CDR3 amino acids: CASSALGTGGAINYGYTF. CDR3 bases: TGTGCCAGCAGCGCACTCGGGACAGGGGGAGCCATTAACTATGGCTACACCTTC.